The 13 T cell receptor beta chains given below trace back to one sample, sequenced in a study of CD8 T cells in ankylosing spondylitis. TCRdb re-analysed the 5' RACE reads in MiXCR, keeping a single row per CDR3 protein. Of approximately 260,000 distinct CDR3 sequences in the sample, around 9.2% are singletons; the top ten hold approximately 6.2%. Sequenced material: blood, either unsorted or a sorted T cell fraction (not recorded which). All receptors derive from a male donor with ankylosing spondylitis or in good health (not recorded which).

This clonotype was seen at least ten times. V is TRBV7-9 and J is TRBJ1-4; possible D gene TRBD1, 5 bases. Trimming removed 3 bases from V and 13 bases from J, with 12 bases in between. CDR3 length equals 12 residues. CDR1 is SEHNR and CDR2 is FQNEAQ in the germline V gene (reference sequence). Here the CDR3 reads CASSFEGLVLFF. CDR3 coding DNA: TGTGCCAGCAGCTTCGAGGGACTTGTACTGTTTTTT.

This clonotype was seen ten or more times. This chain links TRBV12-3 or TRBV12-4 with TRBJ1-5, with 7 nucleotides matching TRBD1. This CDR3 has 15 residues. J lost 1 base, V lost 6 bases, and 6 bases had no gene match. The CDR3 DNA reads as TGTGCCAGCAGCAGGAGGGGGCCGAGCAATCAGCCCCAGCATTTT. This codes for CASSRRGPSNQPQHF.

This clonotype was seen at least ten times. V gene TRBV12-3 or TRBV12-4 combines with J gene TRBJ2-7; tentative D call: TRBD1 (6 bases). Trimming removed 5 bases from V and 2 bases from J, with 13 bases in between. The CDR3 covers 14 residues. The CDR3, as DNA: TGTGCCAGCAGTACCACAGGGACCACCTACGAGCAGTACTTC. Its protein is CASSTTGTTYEQYF.

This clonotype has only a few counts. CDR3 in amino acids: CAWSVTGETQYF. In DNA form, the CDR3 reads TGTGCCTGGAGTGTGACCGGGGAGACCCAGTACTTC. The rearrangement uses TRBV30 and TRBJ2-5; no firm D call. V was clipped by 0 bases and J by 5 bases, with 7 bases between them. From germline, CDR1 is GTSNPN and CDR2 SVGIG (reference sequence). This CDR3 spans 12 amino acids.

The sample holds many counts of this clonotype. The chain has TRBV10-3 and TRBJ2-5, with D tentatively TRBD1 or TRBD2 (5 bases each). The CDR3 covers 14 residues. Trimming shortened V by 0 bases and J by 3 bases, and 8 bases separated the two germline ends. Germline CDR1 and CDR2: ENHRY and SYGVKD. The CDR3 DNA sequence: TGTGCCATCAGTGAGTCGACAGCGGAAGAGACCCAGTACTTC. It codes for CAISESTAEETQYF.

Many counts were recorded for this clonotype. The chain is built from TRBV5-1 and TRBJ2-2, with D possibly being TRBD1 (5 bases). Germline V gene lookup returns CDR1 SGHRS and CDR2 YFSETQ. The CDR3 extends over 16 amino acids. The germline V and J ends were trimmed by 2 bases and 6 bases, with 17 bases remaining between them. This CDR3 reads CASSFVPGMDPGELFF. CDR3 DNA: TGCGCCAGCAGCTTTGTACCAGGGATGGACCCCGGGGAGCTGTTTTTT.

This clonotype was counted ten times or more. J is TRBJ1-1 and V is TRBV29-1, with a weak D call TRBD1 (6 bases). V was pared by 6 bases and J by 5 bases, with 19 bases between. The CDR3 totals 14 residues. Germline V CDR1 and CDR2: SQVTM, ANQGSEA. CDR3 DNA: TGCAGCGTCAACATGGGCCCTACAGGGACTGAAGCTTTCTTT. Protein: CSVNMGPTGTEAFF.

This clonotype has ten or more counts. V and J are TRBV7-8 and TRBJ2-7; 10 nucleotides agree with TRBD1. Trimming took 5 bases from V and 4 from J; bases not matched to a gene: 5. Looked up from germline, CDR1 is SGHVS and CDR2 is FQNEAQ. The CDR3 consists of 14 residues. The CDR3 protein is CASSLDRGLYEQYF. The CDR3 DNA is TGTGCCAGCAGCCTTGACAGGGGGCTGTACGAGCAGTACTTC.

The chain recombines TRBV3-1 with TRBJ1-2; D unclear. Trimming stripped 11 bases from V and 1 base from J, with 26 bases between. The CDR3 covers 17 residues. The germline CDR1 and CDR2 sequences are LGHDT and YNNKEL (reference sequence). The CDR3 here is CASSQVGEATVNYGYTF. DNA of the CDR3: TGTGCCTCCAGCCAAGTCGGTGAAGCGACCGTTAACTATGGCTACACCTTC.

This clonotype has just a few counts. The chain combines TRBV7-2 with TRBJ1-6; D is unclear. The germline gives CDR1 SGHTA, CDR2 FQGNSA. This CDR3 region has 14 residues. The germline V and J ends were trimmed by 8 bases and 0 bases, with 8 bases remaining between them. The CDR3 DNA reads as TGTGCCAGCGAGACGGGCTCCTATAATTCACCCCTCCACTTT. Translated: CASETGSYNSPLHF.

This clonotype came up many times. The CDR3 DNA reads as TGCGCCAGCAGGAAAGACGCGAACACCGGGGAGCTGTTTTTT. This translates into CASRKDANTGELFF. The V call is TRBV4-1, the J call TRBJ2-2; D not resolved. This CDR3 region has 14 residues. V lost 6 bases to trimming and J lost 0 bases, with 8 bases between them. Germline V gene lookup returns CDR1 MGHRA and CDR2 YSYEKL.

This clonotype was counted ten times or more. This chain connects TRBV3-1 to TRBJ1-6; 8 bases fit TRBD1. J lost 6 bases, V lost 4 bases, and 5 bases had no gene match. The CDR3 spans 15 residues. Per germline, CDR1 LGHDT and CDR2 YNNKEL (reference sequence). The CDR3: CASSRPGQVNSPLHF. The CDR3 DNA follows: TGTGCCAGCAGCCGGCCGGGACAGGTTAATTCACCCCTCCACTTT.

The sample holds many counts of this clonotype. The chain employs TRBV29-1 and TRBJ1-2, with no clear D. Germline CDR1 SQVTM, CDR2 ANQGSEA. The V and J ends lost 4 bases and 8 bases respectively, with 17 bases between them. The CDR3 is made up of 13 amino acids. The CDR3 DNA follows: TGCAGCGTTGGCTCCTCGAGCCTAGGGGGCTACACCTTC. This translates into CSVGSSSLGGYTF.